The entry that follows covers one T cell receptor beta chain sequence. Its antigen is currently unknown. Unmatched junction bases numbered 15, after V lost 4 bases and J lost 4 bases. CDR1 is SGHNT and CDR2 is YYREEE in the germline V gene (reference sequence). This CDR3 comprises 17 residues. The data stem from a study of cytomegalovirus exposure and HLA in healthy donors. Study conclusions and caveats: There were several of the most significant clusters that appeared linked to common viral pathogens in a later analysis. Rare sequences made up most TCRs, while some public TCRs were found in many donors. Follow-up analysis later connected one missense variant in DCLRE1C with trimming of TCR beta V- and J-genes. Follow-up analysis found HLA locus-dependent TCR association rates, highest for DRB1 and lowest for HLA-C.

It was with 60 Vbeta and 13 Jbeta primers that the PCR ran. Data came from immunoSEQ multiplex PCR; TCRdb stores just in-frame clones and leaves some out. The sample lists about 150,000 clones, roughly 80% occurring once. The sequenced sample consisted of PBMCs. This chain links TRBV5-4 with TRBJ2-7, with 9 bases aligning to TRBD1. This sequence originates from a woman aged 25 to 39 in good health and CMV-seronegative. The CDR3 DNA is TGTGCCAGCAGCCGCCAAGCCTCCGGGACAGGGTTATACGAGCAGTACTTC. Its protein is CASSRQASGTGLYEQYF. Together with reference TRBV5-4 and TRBJ2-7, the CDR3 gives the full variable domain: ETGVTQSPTHLIKTRGQQVTLRCSSQSGHNTVSWYQQALGQGPQFIFQYYREEENGRGNFPPRFSGLQFPNYSSELNVNALELDDSALYLCASSRQASGTGLYEQYFGPGTRLTVT.